This entry lists 13 T cell receptor beta chains sequenced from one sample in a study of cytomegalovirus exposure and HLA in healthy donors. Only in-frame clones appear in the TCRdb table, and some are missing; sequencing was by immunoSEQ multiplex PCR. The repertoire holds roughly 280,000 clones, with roughly 85% as singletons. The sequenced material came from PBMCs. These receptors came from a woman aged 18-29 years in good health and CMV-seronegative.

The chain carries TRBV14 and TRBJ2-1; D may be TRBD2 (5 bases). CDR1 is SGHDN and CDR2 is FVKESK in the germline V gene. The CDR3 covers 14 residues. V was clipped by 2 bases and J by 8 bases, with 13 bases between them. The CDR3 DNA sequence: TGTGCCAGCAGCCAATTGGCTATGAGGGATGAGCAGTTCTTC. Encoded protein: CASSQLAMRDEQFF.

The sample holds a few counts of this clone. The CDR3 spells CASSSLQGGMAKNIQYF. The DNA of the CDR3 is TGTGCCAGCAGCTCACTGCAGGGCGGTATGGCCAAAAACATTCAGTACTTC. This chain joins TRBV28 and TRBJ2-4; tentatively, D is TRBD1 (5 bases). Germline CDR1 MDHEN, CDR2 SYDVKM. Trimming pared 6 bases from V and 1 base from J, leaving 19 bases between. The CDR3 sequence is 17 residues long.

The chain has TRBV6-1 and TRBJ2-5; D is ambiguous. The J call may be in error: the DNA end matches TRBJ2-7 better. This CDR3 region has 14 residues. Germline values: CDR1 MNHNS, CDR2 SASEGT. The CDR3 loop reads CASRELWDSYEQYF. The CDR3 bases are TGTGCCAGCAGGGAACTGTGGGACTCCTACGAGCAGTACTTC.

This clone was recorded a few times. This chain uses TRBV30 with TRBJ2-7; D is possibly TRBD1 (5 bases). Per the germline V gene, CDR1 is GTSNPN and CDR2 is SVGIG (reference sequence). V shed 2 bases and J shed 3 bases, with 11 bases lying between them. The CDR3 is 13 residues long. CDR3 loop: CAWSSGQGYEQYF. DNA of the CDR3: TGTGCCTGGAGTTCAGGGCAAGGCTACGAGCAGTACTTC.

CDR3 loop: CASTPRQGSNQPQHF. CDR3 coding DNA: TGTGCCAGCACCCCCCGACAGGGAAGTAATCAGCCCCAGCATTTT. This chain links TRBV27 with TRBJ1-5, with 7 bases matching TRBD1. Germline-derived CDR1 and CDR2 are MNHEY and SMNVEV (reference sequence). With V trimmed by 7 bases and J by 4 bases, 10 bases remained unmatched. The CDR3 loop spans 15 amino acids.

The V gene is TRBV7-2, the J gene TRBJ1-1, with D perhaps matching TRBD1 (6 bases). Germline assignment: CDR1 SGHTA and CDR2 FQGNSA. Trimming removed 4 bases at V and 0 bases at J, with 12 bases between. The CDR3 runs to 15 residues. CDR3 sequence: CASSSTGTMNTEAFF. CDR3 sequence (DNA): TGTGCCAGCAGCTCAACCGGGACAATGAACACTGAAGCTTTCTTT.

The rearrangement uses TRBV9 and TRBJ2-7, with TRBD1 matching 10 bases. J was trimmed by 5 bases and V by 4 bases; bases with no gene match: 9. Germline CDR1 is SGDLS and CDR2 is YYNGEE. This CDR3 is 15 amino acids long. For the CDR3, the DNA is TGTGCCAGCAGCCTTCGACAGGGGGCGGTTAACGAGCAGTACTTC. As protein: CASSLRQGAVNEQYF.

V is TRBV19 and J is TRBJ1-5; D remains ambiguous. The V end lost 7 bases, the J end lost 2 bases, and 12 bases lay between the germline ends. The CDR3 has 14 amino acids. Per germline, CDR1 LNHDA and CDR2 SQIVND (reference sequence). The CDR3 DNA reads TGTGCCAGTATTGGAGGGTCCCGCAATCAGCCCCAGCATTTT. Encoded protein: CASIGGSRNQPQHF.

The V call is TRBV5-6, the J call TRBJ2-7; TRBD2 agrees at 10 bases. The V gene end was trimmed by 0 bases and the J gene end by 3 bases; junction bases not matched to a gene: 3. Germline lookup yields CDR1 SGHDT and CDR2 YYEEEE. The CDR3 loop spans 15 amino acids. CDR3 protein: CASSLGVAGGYEQYF. In nucleotides, the CDR3 is TGTGCCAGCAGCTTGGGAGTAGCGGGGGGCTACGAGCAGTACTTC.

CDR3: CASSLDSSYNSPLHF. Written as DNA, the CDR3 is TGTGCCAGCTCTCTGGACAGCTCCTATAATTCACCCCTCCACTTT. The chain recombines TRBV18 with TRBJ1-6; D is perhaps TRBD1 (6 bases). Trimming took 6 bases from V and 0 from J, leaving 9 bases between them. This CDR3 contains 15 residues. Germline V lookup: CDR1 KGHSH, CDR2 LQKENI.

CDR3 nucleotide sequence: TGCAGCACTCCGGGACAGGGTCATGGTGGCTACACCTTC. The encoded protein is CSTPGQGHGGYTF. The chain couples TRBV29-1 to TRBJ1-2, with 9 positions matching TRBD1. The CDR3 loop spans 13 amino acids. Trimming cost V 8 bases and J 7 bases; bases outside gene matches: 11. Germline CDR1 reads SQVTM; CDR2 reads ANQGSEA.

The chain links TRBV10-3 to TRBJ2-3; a possible D gene is TRBD2 (6 bases). In germline, CDR1 is ENHRY, CDR2 SYGVKD. The CDR3 runs to 15 residues. The V end lost 2 bases, the J end lost 0 bases, and 9 bases lay between the germline ends. Here the CDR3 reads CAISEGTSSTDTQYF. CDR3 DNA: TGTGCCATCAGTGAGGGGACTTCGAGCACAGATACGCAGTATTTT.

The V call is TRBV19, the J call TRBJ2-7, with D perhaps TRBD2 (6 bases). The length of the CDR3 is 15 residues. V was pared by 4 bases and J by 0 bases, with 13 bases between. Germline-derived CDR1 and CDR2 are LNHDA and SQIVND (reference sequence). CDR3 in DNA: TGTGCCAGTAGTACGGTCTCGGGAGTCTCCTACGAGCAGTACTTC. Translation gives CASSTVSGVSYEQYF. The variable domain in full, completed from reference TRBV19 and TRBJ2-7, reads DGGITQSPKYLFRKEGQNVTLSCEQNLNHDAMYWYRQDPGQGLRLIYYSQIVNDFQKGDIAEGYSVSREKKESFPLTVTSAQKNPTAFYLCASSTVSGVSYEQYFGPGTRLTVT.